This entry features one TCR beta chain sequence. Its antigen is currently unknown. CDR3 length: 13 residues. Germline lookup yields CDR1 SQVTM and CDR2 ANQGSEA. Trimming left V 7 bases short and J 1 base short, with 11 bases between. Sample-barcoded 5' priming and a J-beta primer mix drove a second PCR of roughly 6 to 12 cycles. Unique molecular identifiers of 12 random nucleotides labeled each cDNA. CDR3-containing paired-end reads numbered at least 2.5 million in each sample. TCRdb used MiXCR to reprocess the 5' RACE reads, holding one entry per CDR3 protein. Of about 1.4 million distinct CDR3 sequences listed, approximately 59% are singletons. Healthy Russian Caucasian donors spanned ages about 6 to 90 years. These data belong to a study of blood T cells in healthy people across ages. Study conclusions and caveats: With age, beta diversity per million T cells declined roughly linearly, significantly by around 43.

The sample comprised blood. The V and J genes are TRBV29-1 and TRBJ2-1; a weak D match, TRBD2 (5 bases). This clonotype was obtained from a man in his late teens or twenties in good health. CDR3 nucleotide sequence: TGCAGCGCAGCCCGGACTTCCTACAATGAGCAGTTCTTC. Protein product: CSAARTSYNEQFF.